The 20 T cell receptor beta chains in this list originate from one sample, sequenced in a study of blood T cell repertoires in COVID-19. This table comes from immunoSEQ multiplex PCR, and its TCRdb copy is limited to in-frame clones, with some not included. The sample lists 250,000 to 350,000 clones, around 91% seen once, with roughly an eighth in the top ten. Material: peripheral blood. The receptors come from a woman between 55 and 75 years old with acute or convalescent COVID-19.

The V and J genes are TRBV9 and TRBJ2-1; the match to TRBD2 covers 7 bases. V shed 4 bases, J shed 8 bases, and the junction held 9 bases outside the gene matches. Germline CDR1 reads SGDLS; CDR2 reads YYNGEE. This CDR3 has 14 amino acids. This CDR3 reads CASSSGGSTDEQFF. The CDR3 DNA follows: TGTGCCAGCAGCAGCGGCGGGAGTACCGATGAGCAGTTCTTC.

About this clone: Other nucleotide sequences from this sample produce the same CDR3. This chain uses TRBV28 with TRBJ1-5; D gene uncertain. V was trimmed by 8 bases and J by 4 bases, leaving 12 bases between them. The CDR3 contains 13 residues. The germline CDR1 and CDR2 sequences are MDHEN and SYDVKM. The CDR3: CASRAGGNQPQHF. In DNA form, the CDR3 reads TGTGCCAGCCGGGCGGGTGGTAATCAGCCCCAGCATTTT.

The genes are TRBV11-3 and TRBJ2-2; tentatively, D is TRBD2 (7 bases). Germline CDR1 is SGHNT and CDR2 is YENEEA. V lost 3 bases, J lost 4 bases, and 15 bases lay in between. The CDR3 extends over 16 amino acids. CDR3 nucleotide sequence: TGTGCCAGCAGCTTGGGTGGGGAGGGGGGCACCGGGGAGCTGTTTTTT. This gives the protein CASSLGGEGGTGELFF.

The V and J genes are TRBV5-1 and TRBJ2-2; 7 bases line up with TRBD2. Germline-derived CDR1 and CDR2 are SGHRS and YFSETQ. The V and J ends lost 6 bases and 1 base, in that order; junction bases with no gene match: 3. This CDR3 is 14 amino acids long. DNA of the CDR3: TGCGCCAGCACCCCGGGAGGGAACACCGGGGAGCTGTTTTTT. Translation: CASTPGGNTGELFF.

V and J are TRBV9 and TRBJ2-5; D is possibly TRBD1 (6 bases). The V and J ends lost 6 bases and 1 base respectively, with 10 bases between them. Looked up from germline, CDR1 is SGDLS and CDR2 is YYNGEE. This CDR3 is built from 13 residues. Here the CDR3 DNA reads TGTGCCAGCAATGGGGGCAGCCAAGAGACCCAGTACTTC. Its translation: CASNGGSQETQYF.

This rearrangement joins TRBV11-2 to TRBJ1-2; D possibly corresponds to TRBD1 (5 bases). Germline V gene lookup returns CDR1 SGHAT and CDR2 FQNNGV. The CDR3 consists of 15 residues. Trimming took off 3 bases at V and 4 bases at J, with 15 bases between the two ends. The CDR3 spells CASSFGGFVFYGYTF. The CDR3 coding sequence is TGTGCCAGCAGCTTTGGGGGGTTCGTCTTCTATGGCTACACCTTC.

V usage is TRBV3-1 (or the pseudogene TRBV3-2) and J usage is TRBJ1-1, with D tentatively TRBD1 (5 bases). Trimming removed 1 base from V and 4 bases from J, with 13 bases in between. CDR3 length: 15 residues. CDR1 is LGHDT and CDR2 is YNNKEL in the germline V gene (reference sequence). Written as DNA, the CDR3 is TGTGCCAGCAGCCAAGTTATTGGGGGGGGCACTGAAGCTTTCTTT. Amino acid sequence: CASSQVIGGGTEAFF.

V gene TRBV4-1 combines with J gene TRBJ2-2, with unresolved D. The CDR3 runs 14 residues. V was pared by 1 base and J by 6 bases, with 9 bases between. Germline loops: CDR1 MGHRA, CDR2 YSYEKL. The DNA for the CDR3 is TGCGCCAGCAGCCAAGTAAACTATCCCGGGGAGCTGTTTTTT. Protein sequence: CASSQVNYPGELFF.

DNA for the CDR3: TGTGCCAGCAGCCCACAGGGGGCTAATTCACCCCTCCACTTT. This translates into CASSPQGANSPLHF. The V and J genes are TRBV11-2 and TRBJ1-6; 9 bases align to TRBD1. Germline loops: CDR1 SGHAT, CDR2 FQNNGV. The V gene end was trimmed by 5 bases and the J gene end by 6 bases; junction bases not matched to a gene: 2. The CDR3 is 14 amino acids.

This rearrangement joins TRBV3-1 (or the pseudogene TRBV3-2) to TRBJ1-1, with 8 bases matching TRBD1. The CDR3 is 15 residues long. CDR1 and CDR2 from the germline V gene are LGHDT and YNNKEL (reference sequence). V was clipped by 4 bases and J by 5 bases; unmatched bases: 9. CDR3 in amino acids: CASSPIGQGGTEAFF. CDR3 sequence (DNA): TGTGCCAGCAGCCCTATTGGACAGGGCGGAACTGAAGCTTTCTTT.

The V and J genes are TRBV2 and TRBJ1-5; 9 nucleotides line up with TRBD1. CDR1 and CDR2 (germline): SNHLY, FYNNEI. With V trimmed by 2 bases and J by 0 bases, 8 bases remained unmatched. The CDR3 contains 18 residues. Here the CDR3 reads CASSERGQGPYSNQPQHF. In nucleotides, the CDR3 is TGTGCCAGCAGTGAACGGGGACAGGGACCATATAGCAATCAGCCCCAGCATTTT. Supplemented by reference TRBV2 and TRBJ1-5, the full variable domain reads EPEVTQTPSHQVTQMGQEVILRCVPISNHLYFYWYRQILGQKVEFLVSFYNNEISEKSEIFDDQFSVERPDGSNFTLKIRSTKLEDSAMYFCASSERGQGPYSNQPQHFGDGTRLSIL.

The genes are TRBV27 and TRBJ1-5; TRBD1 aligns across 10 bases. The CDR3 spans 15 residues. V shed 3 bases and J 4 bases; nucleotides not matched to a gene: 3. Per the germline V gene, CDR1 is MNHEY and CDR2 is SMNVEV (reference sequence). CDR3 amino acids: CASSFRGQGNQPQHF. CDR3 DNA: TGTGCCAGCAGTTTTCGGGGACAGGGGAATCAGCCCCAGCATTTT.

CDR3 bases: TGTGCCAGCAGCCGCAGGCAAGCGGGAGGGGGCGAGCAGTACTTC. Translating it yields CASSRRQAGGGEQYF. The chain couples TRBV3-1 (or the pseudogene TRBV3-2) to TRBJ2-7, with 10 bases aligning to TRBD2. The V gene's germline CDR1 is LGHDT and CDR2 YNNKEL (reference sequence). This CDR3 region has 15 residues. V shed 4 bases and J 6 bases; nucleotides not matched to a gene: 9.

The chain combines TRBV21-1 with TRBJ2-1; the table calls TRBD1, which could not be checked here. TRBV21-1 is noted as a pseudogene. CDR3 length equals 13 residues. The CDR3: CASSKVDNRMQFF. The CDR3, as DNA: TGTGCCAGCAGCAAAGTGGACAATAGGATGCAGTTCTTC.

This chain links TRBV5-1 with TRBJ2-2; weak D call: TRBD1 (6 bases). With 4 bases removed from V and 4 bases from J, the gap between germline ends came to 11 bases. From germline, CDR1 is SGHRS and CDR2 YFSETQ. The CDR3 runs 14 residues. The CDR3 here is CASSLGQSTGELFF. DNA of the CDR3: TGCGCCAGCAGCCTCGGACAGTCCACCGGGGAGCTGTTTTTT.

V gene TRBV28 combines with J gene TRBJ2-1, with D maybe TRBD1 (6 bases). The CDR3 runs to 16 residues. Germline assignment: CDR1 MDHEN and CDR2 SYDVKM. Trimming took 2 bases from V and 7 from J, leaving 18 bases between them. CDR3 sequence (DNA): TGTGCCAGCAGTTTAACAGTCGGGGCTAGGGGGAATGAGCAGTTCTTC. Its protein is CASSLTVGARGNEQFF. Supplemented by reference TRBV28 and TRBJ2-1, the full variable domain reads DVKVTQSSRYLVKRTGEKVFLECVQDMDHENMFWYRQDPGLGLRLIYFSYDVKMKEKGDIPEGYSVSREKKERFSLILESASTNQTSMYLCASSLTVGARGNEQFFGPGTRLTVL.

The chain has TRBV5-4 and TRBJ2-1; 9 bases fit TRBD2. The V segment lost 4 bases and the J segment 2 bases; nucleotides outside the gene matches: 7. The germline gives CDR1 SGHNT, CDR2 YYREEE (reference sequence). The CDR3 has 16 amino acids. CDR3 loop: CASSIGTSRTYNEQFF. CDR3 bases: TGTGCCAGCAGCATAGGGACTAGCCGAACCTACAATGAGCAGTTCTTC.

The chain employs TRBV6-1 and TRBJ1-2; 7 nucleotides match TRBD1. CDR1 is MNHNS, CDR2 SASEGT, per germline. This CDR3 has 15 amino acids. The J segment lost 2 bases and the V segment lost 1 base, leaving 4 bases of the junction unmatched. CDR3 nucleotides: TGTGCCAGCAGTGAAGGGGGACAGCCGAACTATGGCTACACCTTC. Encoded protein: CASSEGGQPNYGYTF.

The V gene is TRBV3-1 (or the pseudogene TRBV3-2), the J gene TRBJ1-4, with 9 bases that match TRBD1. Trimming removed 3 bases from V and 6 bases from J; junction bases left unmatched: 8. This CDR3 has 16 amino acids. CDR1 and CDR2 from the germline V gene are LGHDT and YNNKEL (reference sequence). CDR3 sequence (DNA): TGTGCCAGCAGCCACCCCCTCCGGACAGGGGATGAAAAACTGTTTTTT. Encoded protein: CASSHPLRTGDEKLFF.

CDR3 coding DNA: TGTGCCACCAGTGGTGGGCCCCTTCGGGGTGAGCAGTTCTTC. This codes for CATSGGPLRGEQFF. J is TRBJ2-1 and V is TRBV24-1, with D perhaps TRBD2 (5 bases). The germline V gene has CDR1 KGHDR and CDR2 SFDVKD. V was cut by 5 bases and J by 9 bases, with 16 bases left in between. The CDR3 covers 14 residues.